This TCR beta chain was sequenced in a study of a mutant IDH1 vaccine in newly diagnosed glioma. About the study: Treated patients, averaging around 40 years, were about 60% male and approximately 38% female. Every participant had undergone radiotherapy, temozolomide, or both before, and most underwent both.

The time point here: week 35, safety follow-up. Each vaccine dose was 300 ug of mutant IDH1 20-mer peptide, with topical imiquimod. Patients were given eight vaccinations, scheduled in weeks 1, 3, 5, 7, 11, 15, 19 and 23. Details on this clone: Its cognate antigen is unknown.

Clones were read by immunoSEQ multiplex PCR, and TCRdb kept only the in-frame ones, dropping some. This sample has roughly 64,000 clones, with 74% found just once. This CDR3 is built from 18 residues. V shed 4 bases, J shed 0 bases, and the junction held 6 bases outside the gene matches. CDR1 is SGHNT, CDR2 YYREEE, per germline (reference sequence). The V and J genes are TRBV5-4 and TRBJ2-1, with 14 bases fitting TRBD2. The source of this sequence is a man aged 50-60 years with glioma. The material was PBMCs, obtained from a glioma patient whose treatment included an IDH1 peptide vaccine. This CDR3 is CASSQGLAGATSYNEQFF. CDR3 DNA sequence: TGTGCCAGCAGCCAGGGACTAGCGGGGGCCACCTCCTACAATGAGCAGTTCTTC. The variable domain in full, completed from reference TRBV5-4 and TRBJ2-1, reads ETGVTQSPTHLIKTRGQQVTLRCSSQSGHNTVSWYQQALGQGPQFIFQYYREEENGRGNFPPRFSGLQFPNYSSELNVNALELDDSALYLCASSQGLAGATSYNEQFFGPGTRLTVL.